The clone carrying this T cell receptor beta chain has ten or more counts. What it binds is unknown. TCRdb fed the 5' RACE reads into MiXCR, producing one record per CDR3 protein. This repertoire shows fewer than 550,000 distinct CDR3 sequences, less than 6% found once; its top ten account for around 3.5%. The data derive from a study of CD8 T cells in ankylosing spondylitis. Study-level findings and limits: Certain motif variants had earlier been reported in reactive arthritis synovial fluid and blood. Within ankylosing spondylitis blood, a TCR beta motif made up of eight highly homologous variants appeared to be characteristic.

The CDR3 loop spans 15 amino acids. The trim removed 3 bases at V and 2 bases at J, leaving 5 bases unmatched. The clonotype was recovered from a male donor with ankylosing spondylitis. V gene TRBV12-3 or TRBV12-4 combines with J gene TRBJ2-5, with 8 bases that match TRBD1. The specimen sequenced was blood, either unsorted or a sorted T cell fraction (not recorded which). The CDR3 loop is CASSLTGARQETQYF. The CDR3, as DNA: TGTGCCAGCAGTTTGACAGGGGCCCGACAAGAGACCCAGTACTTC.